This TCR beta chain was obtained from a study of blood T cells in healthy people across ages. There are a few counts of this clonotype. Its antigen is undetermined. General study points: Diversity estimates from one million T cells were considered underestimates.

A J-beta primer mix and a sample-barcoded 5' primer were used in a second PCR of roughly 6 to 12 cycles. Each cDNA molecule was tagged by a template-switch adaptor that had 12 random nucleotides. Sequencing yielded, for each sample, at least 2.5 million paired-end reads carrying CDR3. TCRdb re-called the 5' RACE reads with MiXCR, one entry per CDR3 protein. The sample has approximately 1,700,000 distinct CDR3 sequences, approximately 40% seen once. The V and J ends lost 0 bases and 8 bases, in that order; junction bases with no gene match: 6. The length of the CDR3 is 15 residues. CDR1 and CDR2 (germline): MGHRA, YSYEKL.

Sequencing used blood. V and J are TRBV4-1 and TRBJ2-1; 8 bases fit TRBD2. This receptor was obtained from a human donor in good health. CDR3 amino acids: CASSQEERGLDEQFF. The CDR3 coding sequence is TGCGCCAGCAGCCAAGAGGAGCGGGGGTTGGATGAGCAGTTCTTC.